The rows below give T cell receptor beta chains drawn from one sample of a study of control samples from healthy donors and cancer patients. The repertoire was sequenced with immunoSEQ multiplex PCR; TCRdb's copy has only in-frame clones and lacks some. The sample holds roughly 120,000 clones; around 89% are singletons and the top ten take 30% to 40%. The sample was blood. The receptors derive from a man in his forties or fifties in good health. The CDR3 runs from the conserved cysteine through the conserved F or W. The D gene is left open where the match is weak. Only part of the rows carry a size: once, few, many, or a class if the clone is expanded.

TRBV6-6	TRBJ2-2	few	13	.	CASSMERGHGLFF	TGTGCCAGCAGTATGGAAAGAGGACACGGGCTGTTTTTT
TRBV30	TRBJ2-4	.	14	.	CAWSVLVPKNIQYF	TGTGCCTGGAGTGTACTAGTCCCCAAAAACATTCAGTACTTC
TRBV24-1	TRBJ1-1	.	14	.	CATSADTSGTEAFF	TGTGCCACCAGTGCTGACACTTCGGGGACTGAAGCTTTCTTT
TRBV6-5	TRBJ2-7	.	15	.	CASRRTGLGGDEQYF	TGTGCCAGCAGACGTACCGGACTCGGGGGAGATGAGCAGTACTTC
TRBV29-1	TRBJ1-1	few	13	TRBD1	CSDDRGRHTEAFF	TGCAGCGACGACAGGGGGCGACACACTGAAGCTTTCTTT
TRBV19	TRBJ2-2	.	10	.	CASQGGELFF	TGTGCCAGCCAGGGCGGGGAGCTGTTTTTT
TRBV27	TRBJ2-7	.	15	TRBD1	CASRKQGQGSYEQYF	TGTGCCAGCCGAAAGCAGGGACAGGGTTCCTACGAGCAGTACTTC
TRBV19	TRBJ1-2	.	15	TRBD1	CASSSWTGGNYGYTF	TGTGCCAGTAGTAGCTGGACAGGGGGGAACTATGGCTACACCTTC
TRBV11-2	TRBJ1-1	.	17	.	CASSIFRGAGMNTEAFF	TGTGCCAGCAGCATTTTTCGCGGGGCCGGCATGAACACTGAAGCTTTCTTT
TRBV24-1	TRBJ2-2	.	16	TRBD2	CATSDPTSGGTGELFF	TGTGCCACCAGTGATCCTACTAGCGGGGGGACCGGGGAGCTGTTTTTT
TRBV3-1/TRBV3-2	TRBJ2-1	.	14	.	CASSQVNSYNEQFF	TGTGCCAGCAGCCAAGTCAACAGCTACAATGAGCAGTTCTTC
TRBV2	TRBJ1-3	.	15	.	CASSEFTGIRNTIYF	TGTGCCAGCAGTGAATTTACAGGGATCAGGAACACCATATATTTT
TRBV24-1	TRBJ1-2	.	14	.	CATSDFGTNYGYTF	TGTGCCACCAGTGATTTTGGCACTAACTATGGCTACACCTTC
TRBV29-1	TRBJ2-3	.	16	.	CSVETQGRFGTDTQYF	TGCAGCGTTGAAACCCAGGGGCGGTTTGGTACAGATACGCAGTATTTT